What follows are 21 T cell receptor beta chains derived from one specimen sequenced in a study of cytomegalovirus exposure and HLA in healthy donors. Amplification used 60 Vbeta primers and 13 Jbeta primers. Sequencing used immunoSEQ multiplex PCR; TCRdb keeps in-frame clones, though not all of them. Among over 80,000 clones listed, about three quarters were seen once. The specimen sequenced was PBMCs. The receptors were gathered from a man aged 40-49 years in good health and CMV-seronegative.

Points on this clone: Other DNA sequences in this specimen translate into the identical CDR3. The genes are TRBV5-1 and TRBJ2-5; unclear D gene. The germline CDR1 and CDR2 sequences are SGHRS and YFSETQ. The CDR3 loop spans 12 amino acids. V was trimmed by 1 base and J by 5 bases, leaving 6 bases between them. The CDR3 DNA sequence: TGCGCCAGCAGCTTGCCGGAGGAGACCCAGTACTTC. It codes for CASSLPEETQYF.

CDR3 in amino acids: CASSPETGSSYEQYF. In DNA form, the CDR3 reads TGTGCCAGCAGCCCCGAGACAGGGTCCTCCTACGAGCAGTACTTC. The chain recombines TRBV7-9 with TRBJ2-7, with 7 bases lining up with TRBD1. Per germline, CDR1 SEHNR and CDR2 FQNEAQ (reference sequence). Unmatched junction bases numbered 7, after V lost 5 bases and J lost 0 bases. The CDR3 is 15 amino acids.

J is TRBJ2-7 and V is TRBV2; 7 nucleotides match TRBD2. The CDR3 length is 15 residues. The V and J ends lost 7 bases and 0 bases, in that order; junction bases with no gene match: 9. Per germline, CDR1 SNHLY and CDR2 FYNNEI. The chain's CDR3 is CASTIAGRDSYEQYF. The CDR3 bases are TGTGCCAGCACTATAGCGGGCCGAGACTCCTACGAGCAGTACTTC.

This chain joins TRBV29-1 and TRBJ2-3; the match to TRBD2 covers 9 bases. With 6 bases clipped from V and 0 bases from J, the junction kept 10 bases outside the gene matches. This CDR3 contains 16 residues. Germline V lookup: CDR1 SQVTM, CDR2 ANQGSEA. DNA of the CDR3: TGCAGCGTCCTCGGAGGGCTAGCGGGGAGCACAGATACGCAGTATTTT. Translating gives CSVLGGLAGSTDTQYF.

The gene calls are TRBV5-1 and TRBJ2-1; TRBD2 agrees at 7 bases. The CDR3 has 13 residues. V was pared by 0 bases and J by 10 bases, with 4 bases of the junction left unmatched. Per germline, CDR1 SGHRS and CDR2 YFSETQ. CDR3 bases: TGCGCCAGCAGCTTGGGGGGGGGTTTGGAGCAGTTCTTC. Amino acids: CASSLGGGLEQFF.

The chain couples TRBV5-1 to TRBJ2-5; D is possibly TRBD2 (6 bases). The CDR3 runs to 14 residues. Germline V gene sequence: CDR1 SGHRS, CDR2 YFSETQ. V gave up 6 bases and J gave up 4 bases, with 16 bases separating them. The CDR3 DNA reads TGCGCCAGCACCCTCGGGAGCGCCCCAGAGACCCAGTACTTC. The encoded protein is CASTLGSAPETQYF. The entire variable domain, with the rest obtained from reference TRBV5-1 and TRBJ2-5, is as follows: KAGVTQTPRYLIKTRGQQVTLSCSPISGHRSVSWYQQTPGQGLQFLFEYFSETQRNKGNFPGRFSGRQFSNSRSEMNVSTLELGDSALYLCASTLGSAPETQYFGPGTRLLVL.

This clone was seen more than once but under ten times. This chain uses TRBV19 with TRBJ1-1, with a tentative D call TRBD1 (5 bases). CDR3 length equals 13 residues. CDR1 and CDR2 from the germline V gene are LNHDA and SQIVND (reference sequence). V was pared by 2 bases and J by 5 bases, with 9 bases between. The DNA for the CDR3 is TGTGCCAGTAGTATACAGGGTGGTACTGAAGCTTTCTTT. Amino acid sequence: CASSIQGGTEAFF.

The V gene is TRBV7-9, the J gene TRBJ2-2; a possible D gene is TRBD1 (6 bases). Germline CDR1 reads SEHNR; CDR2 reads FQNEAQ (reference sequence). The CDR3 is made up of 16 amino acids. V was pared by 2 bases and J by 6 bases, with 16 bases between. The CDR3 DNA is TGTGCCAGCAGCTTATCCGCAGGGGTGAATTCCGGGGAGCTGTTTTTT. Translation gives CASSLSAGVNSGELFF.

This clone was observed once. The V gene is TRBV5-4, the J gene TRBJ1-2; 8 bases align to TRBD1. The germline V gene has CDR1 SGHNT and CDR2 YYREEE (reference sequence). The CDR3 extends over 15 amino acids. With 4 bases clipped from V and 2 bases from J, the junction kept 7 bases outside the gene matches. The chain's CDR3 is CASSGAGGENYGYTF. CDR3 nucleotides: TGTGCCAGCAGCGGGGCAGGGGGCGAGAACTATGGCTACACCTTC.

The V and J genes are TRBV19 and TRBJ1-1; D is undetermined. This CDR3 spans 14 amino acids. V lost 9 bases to trimming and J lost 4 bases, with 18 bases between them. Germline V gene data show CDR1 as LNHDA and CDR2 as SQIVND (reference sequence). DNA for the CDR3: TGTGCCAGCGCCCCGCGCGAGTTGCTCACTGAAGCTTTCTTT. Encoded protein: CASAPRELLTEAFF.

This CDR3 reads CASPSTPGGVTDTQYF. The CDR3 coding sequence is TGTGCCAGCCCATCTACACCTGGCGGGGTCACAGATACGCAGTATTTT. The chain employs TRBV5-8 and TRBJ2-3, with D tentatively TRBD2 (6 bases). The V gene's germline CDR1 is SGHTS and CDR2 YDEGEE. The V end lost 7 bases, the J end lost 2 bases, and 20 bases lay between the germline ends. The CDR3 spans 16 residues. Looking up the rest from reference TRBV5-8 and TRBJ2-3 gives the full variable domain: EAGVTQSPTHLIKTRGQQATLRCSPISGHTSVYWYQQALGLGLQFLLWYDEGEERNRGNFPPRFSGRQFPNYSSELNVNALELEDSALYLCASPSTPGGVTDTQYFGPGTRLTVL.

This clone has just a few counts. This chain uses TRBV28 with TRBJ2-7; 7 bases match TRBD1. The V gene end was trimmed by 2 bases and the J gene end by 5 bases; junction bases not matched to a gene: 6. This CDR3 spans 14 amino acids. CDR1 and CDR2 (germline): MDHEN, SYDVKM. This chain's CDR3 is CASSLEQGFNEQYF. DNA for the CDR3: TGTGCCAGCAGTTTAGAACAGGGGTTTAACGAGCAGTACTTC. Complete variable domain (other parts from reference TRBV28 and TRBJ2-7): DVKVTQSSRYLVKRTGEKVFLECVQDMDHENMFWYRQDPGLGLRLIYFSYDVKMKEKGDIPEGYSVSREKKERFSLILESASTNQTSMYLCASSLEQGFNEQYFGPGTRLTVT.

This clone was counted a single time. This chain uses TRBV27 with TRBJ2-7, with 8 bases identical to TRBD1. V dropped 3 bases and J dropped 5; count of bases not matched to a gene: 6. Germline V gives CDR1 MNHEY, CDR2 SMNVEV (reference sequence). There are 14 residues in the CDR3. The CDR3 loop reads CASSLATGAHEQYF. DNA for the CDR3: TGTGCCAGCAGTTTGGCGACAGGGGCCCACGAGCAGTACTTC.

This clone was detected once. The chain couples TRBV5-1 to TRBJ1-5, with 9 bases matching TRBD1. The V and J ends lost 0 bases and 0 bases, in that order; junction bases with no gene match: 1. In germline, CDR1 is SGHRS, CDR2 YFSETQ. This CDR3 has 16 residues. Here the CDR3 reads CASSLGTGVSNQPQHF. The CDR3 coding sequence is TGCGCCAGCAGCTTGGGGACAGGGGTTAGCAATCAGCCCCAGCATTTT.

This clone has more than one count but fewer than ten. CDR3 in DNA: TGTGCCAGCAGGACAGACAGGGTCACTGAAGCTTTCTTT. Translation: CASRTDRVTEAFF. The J gene is TRBJ1-1, the V gene TRBV5-5; 7 bases match TRBD1. V dropped 5 bases and J dropped 4; count of bases not matched to a gene: 5. CDR1 is SGHKS and CDR2 is YYEKEE in the germline V gene (reference sequence). The CDR3 consists of 13 residues. The full variable domain, rest sourced from reference TRBV5-5 and TRBJ1-1, is DAGVTQSPTHLIKTRGQQVTLRCSPISGHKSVSWYQQVLGQGPQFIFQYYEKEERGRGNFPDRFSARQFPNYSSELNVNALLLGDSALYLCASRTDRVTEAFFGQGTRLTVV.

This clone has only a few counts. The CDR3 sequence: CASSVVDRDLEGGYTF. CDR3 DNA sequence: TGTGCCAGCAGCGTAGTGGACAGGGACCTCGAGGGTGGCTACACCTTC. The chain joins TRBV9 to TRBJ1-2; 8 bases map to TRBD1. The CDR3 is 16 amino acids. Germline V lookup: CDR1 SGDLS, CDR2 YYNGEE. J lost 7 bases, V lost 0 bases, and 11 bases had no gene match.

The chain carries TRBV10-2 and TRBJ1-1; no clear D. The CDR3 runs 14 residues. In germline, CDR1 is WSHSY, CDR2 SAAADI. V lost 5 bases to trimming and J lost 1 base, with 11 bases between them. The CDR3 coding sequence is TGCGCCAGCAGTACCTACACAGCGAACACTGAAGCTTTCTTT. Translated: CASSTYTANTEAFF.

This clone occurred a few times. J is TRBJ2-7 and V is TRBV25-1; D might be TRBD1 (6 bases). This CDR3 comprises 15 residues. CDR1 and CDR2 (germline): MGHDK, SYGVNS. V lost 6 bases, J lost 5 bases, and 20 bases lay in between. CDR3 residues: CASSQGSTGPHEQYF. The CDR3 DNA is TGTGCCAGCAGCCAGGGATCGACAGGACCCCACGAGCAGTACTTC.

With regard to this clone: An end of the junction differs from the germline gene, which may be a read error. This chain uses TRBV7-2 with TRBJ1-1; 8 bases line up with TRBD1. From germline, CDR1 is SGHTA and CDR2 FQGNSA. The CDR3 has 13 residues. CDR3 DNA: TGTGCCGGCAGCGCCACAGGGGGCACTGAAGCTTTCTTT. The encoded protein is CAGSATGGTEAFF.

This rearrangement joins TRBV28 to TRBJ2-1; 7 bases line up with TRBD2. Trimming removed 5 bases from V and 1 base from J; junction bases left unmatched: 8. Germline CDR1 and CDR2: MDHEN and SYDVKM. The CDR3 contains 16 residues. CDR3 sequence reads: CASSASRGGSYNEQFF. CDR3 bases: TGTGCCAGCAGTGCCTCGCGCGGGGGATCCTACAATGAGCAGTTCTTC.

The rearrangement joins TRBV2 to TRBJ2-5; 7 bases are shared with TRBD1. Per germline, CDR1 SNHLY and CDR2 FYNNEI. J lost 4 bases, V lost 8 bases, and 7 bases had no gene match. This CDR3 has 13 residues. The CDR3 DNA is TGTGCCAGCGGAACTAACAGGGGAGAGACCCAGTACTTC. Its translation is CASGTNRGETQYF.